This T cell receptor (beta chain) emerged from a study of blood T cell repertoires in COVID-19. Study-level background: The United States, Italy and Spain supplied acute and convalescent COVID-19 samples.

The CDR3 is 14 amino acids. Per germline, CDR1 SEHNR and CDR2 FQNEAQ (reference sequence). Trimming took off 5 bases at V and 3 bases at J, with 11 bases between the two ends. Original analysis: Estimates of nucleated cell counts were drawn from the amplification of reference gene primers. The table came from immunoSEQ multiplex PCR; TCRdb's copy has only in-frame clones and leaves some out. V and J calls plus clone size are reproduced from that table; the DNA served to infer D and trimming. The repertoire holds some 120,000 clones, with about 86% as singletons. Material: peripheral blood. The sequence was obtained from a woman aged 50 to 60 with acute or convalescent COVID-19. The J gene is TRBJ1-5, the V gene TRBV7-9, with a tentative D call TRBD1 (5 bases). The CDR3 DNA reads TGTGCCAGCAGCAGATCAGGGAACAATCAGCCCCAGCATTTT. Translating it yields CASSRSGNNQPQHF.